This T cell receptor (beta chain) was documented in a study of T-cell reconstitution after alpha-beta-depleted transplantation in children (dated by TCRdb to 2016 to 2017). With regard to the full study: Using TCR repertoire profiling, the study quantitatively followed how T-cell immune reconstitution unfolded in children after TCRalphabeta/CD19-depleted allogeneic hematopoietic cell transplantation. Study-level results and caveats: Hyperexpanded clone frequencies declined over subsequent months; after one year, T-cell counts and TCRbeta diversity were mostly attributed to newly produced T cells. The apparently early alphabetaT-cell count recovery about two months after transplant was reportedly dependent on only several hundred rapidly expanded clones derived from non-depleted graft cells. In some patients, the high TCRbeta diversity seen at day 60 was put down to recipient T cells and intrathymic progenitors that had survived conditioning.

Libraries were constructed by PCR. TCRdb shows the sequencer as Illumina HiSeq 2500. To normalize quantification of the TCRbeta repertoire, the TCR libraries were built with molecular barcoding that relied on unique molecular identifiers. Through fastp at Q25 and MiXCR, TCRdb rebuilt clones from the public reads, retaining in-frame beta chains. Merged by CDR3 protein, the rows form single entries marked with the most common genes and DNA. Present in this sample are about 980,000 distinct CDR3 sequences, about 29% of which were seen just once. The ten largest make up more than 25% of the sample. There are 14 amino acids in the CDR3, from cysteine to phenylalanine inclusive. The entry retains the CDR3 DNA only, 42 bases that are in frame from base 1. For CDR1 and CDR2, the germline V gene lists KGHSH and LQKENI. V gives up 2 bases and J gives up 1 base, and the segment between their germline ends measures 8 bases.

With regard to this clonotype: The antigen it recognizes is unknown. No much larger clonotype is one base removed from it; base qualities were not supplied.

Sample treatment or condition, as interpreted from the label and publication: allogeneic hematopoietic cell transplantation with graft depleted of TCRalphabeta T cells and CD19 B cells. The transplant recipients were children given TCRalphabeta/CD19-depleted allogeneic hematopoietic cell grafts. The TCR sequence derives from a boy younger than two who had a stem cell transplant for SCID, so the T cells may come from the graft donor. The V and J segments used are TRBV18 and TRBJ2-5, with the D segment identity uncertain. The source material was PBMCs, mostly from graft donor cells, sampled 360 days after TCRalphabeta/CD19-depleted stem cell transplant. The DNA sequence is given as TGTGCCAGCTCACCAGCCCTCCCCCAAGAGACCCAGTACTTC. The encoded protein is CASSPALPQETQYF.